This T cell receptor (beta chain) was recorded in a study of CD8+CD57+ T cells in acquired aplastic anemia. The CDR3 has 14 amino acids. Trimming shortened V by 3 bases and J by 5 bases, and 13 bases separated the two germline ends. Profiling that covered TCR beta VDJ and CDR3 relied on genomic DNA as its template. TCRdb reanalysed the reads using MiXCR and keeps one entry per CDR3 protein. The repertoire holds about 210,000 distinct CDR3 sequences, with approximately 60% as singletons. The sample comprised sorted CD4+, CD8+, or CD8+CD57+ T cells (not recorded which) from PBMCs. The chain employs TRBV12-3 or TRBV12-4 and TRBJ2-5, with a possible D match to TRBD2 (5 bases). The sequence was collected from a human donor in good health. CDR3 region: CASSFRSGRETQYF. DNA for the CDR3: TGTGCCAGCAGTTTCCGGAGCGGAAGGGAGACCCAGTACTTC.